These T cell receptor beta chains were read from a single sample in a study of cytomegalovirus exposure and HLA in healthy donors. Libraries were prepared by immunoSEQ multiplex PCR; TCRdb keeps only in-frame clonotypes and omits some of them. The sample has some 81,000 clones, more than 65% seen once; the top ten hold approximately 10%. Sequencing was done on a sample of PBMCs. The receptor source for this set is a woman in her thirties or forties in good health and CMV-seropositive. Both conserved end residues are part of each CDR3. The order of the fields is clone size, J gene, V gene, D gene, CDR3 protein, CDR3 DNA. The D gene is left open where the match is weak. Rows give clone size only sometimes, using once, few, many, or a class for an expanded clone.

NA,TRBJ1-2,TRBV7-8,NA,CASSEDTTYGYTF,TGTGCCAGCAGCGAAGACACGACCTATGGCTACACCTTC
few,TRBJ1-1,TRBV27,TRBD1,CASSFNTQGDTEAFF,TGTGCCAGCAGTTTCAACACTCAGGGGGACACTGAAGCTTTCTTT
NA,TRBJ1-1,TRBV27,NA,CASSLGMNTEAFF,TGTGCCAGCAGTTTAGGCATGAACACTGAAGCTTTCTTT
few,TRBJ2-2,TRBV5-1,TRBD1,CASSSTGGSNTGELFF,TGCGCCAGCAGCTCGACAGGGGGCTCGAACACCGGGGAGCTGTTTTTT
NA,TRBJ1-2,TRBV2,TRBD1,CATGQGVGYTF,TGTGCCACCGGACAGGGCGTTGGGTACACCTTC
once,TRBJ1-2,TRBV5-4,NA,CASGSGDYYGYTF,TGTGCCAGCGGCAGCGGGGACTACTATGGCTACACCTTC
NA,TRBJ1-2,TRBV7-2,TRBD1,CASSLGPRGQGYTF,TGTGCCAGCAGCTTAGGGCCCAGGGGGCAGGGCTACACCTTC
NA,TRBJ2-1,TRBV21-1,NA,CASAQQTGTGEFFHTSGFDNEQFF,TGTGCCTCGGCCCAACAGACCGGGACAGGGGAATTTTTTCATACTAGCGGATTCGACAATGAGCAGTTCTTC
NA,TRBJ2-7,TRBV19,TRBD1,CASSPGSRTGIYEQYF,TGTGCCAGTAGCCCAGGAAGTAGGACAGGTATCTACGAGCAGTACTTC
NA,TRBJ2-3,TRBV30,NA,CAWSVGADTQYF,TGTGCCTGGAGTGTAGGGGCAGATACGCAGTATTTT
few,TRBJ1-3,TRBV6-6,NA,CASSPGYSGNTIYF,TGTGCCAGCAGCCCAGGGTATTCTGGAAACACCATATATTTT
NA,TRBJ1-2,TRBV10-1,NA,CASSEGSGYGYTF,TGCGCCAGCAGTGAAGGTTCGGGGTATGGCTACACCTTC
NA,TRBJ1-2,TRBV5-4,NA,CASSLDGGYGYTF,TGTGCCAGCAGCTTGGATGGGGGGTATGGCTACACCTTC
NA,TRBJ2-5,TRBV27,NA,CASSFGGGAQETQYF,TGTGCCAGCAGTTTTGGTGGGGGGGCCCAAGAGACCCAGTACTTC
once,TRBJ1-1,TRBV4-1,NA,CASSQVVSGVNTEAFF,TGCGCCAGCAGCCAAGTGGTGTCAGGCGTGAACACTGAAGCTTTCTTT
NA,TRBJ2-2,TRBV5-4,TRBD2,CASSYPSGRGGELFF,TGTGCCAGCAGCTACCCTAGCGGGAGAGGTGGGGAGCTGTTTTTT
NA,TRBJ2-3,TRBV7-8,TRBD1,CASRDRPMGDTQYF,TGTGCCAGCAGGGACAGGCCGATGGGAGATACGCAGTATTTT
NA,TRBJ2-2,TRBV7-9,TRBD2,CASGPGLAETNTGELFF,TGTGCCAGCGGACCAGGACTAGCGGAAACGAACACCGGGGAGCTGTTTTTT
NA,TRBJ1-2,TRBV4-2,TRBD1,CASSQGDRGLRDYGYPF,TGTGCCAGCAGCCAAGGGGACAGGGGGCTCCGCGACTATGGCTACCCCTTC
NA,TRBJ1-6,TRBV28,TRBD1,CASSFAGGRNSPLHF,TGTGCCAGCAGTTTCGCAGGGGGCCGGAATTCACCCCTCCACTTT
NA,TRBJ2-7,TRBV27,TRBD1,CASSFIGGRTYEQYF,TGTGCCAGCAGTTTCATAGGGGGCCGGACCTACGAGCAGTACTTC
NA,TRBJ1-3,TRBV5-6,NA,CASSLGGISGNTIYF,TGTGCCAGCAGCTTGGGCGGTATCTCTGGAAACACCATATATTTT
NA,TRBJ1-3,TRBV18,NA,CASSPPPDTASGNTIYF,TGTGCCAGCTCACCACCCCCAGACACAGCCTCTGGAAACACCATATATTTT
NA,TRBJ1-4,TRBV10-2,NA,CASRPQTTNEKLFF,TGCGCCAGCAGGCCTCAGACAACTAATGAAAAACTGTTTTTT
few,TRBJ1-4,TRBV10-3,NA,CAISVDSNEKLFF,TGTGCCATCAGTGTGGACAGTAATGAAAAACTGTTTTTT
NA,TRBJ2-1,TRBV2,TRBD2,CASIPLAELLNEQFF,TGTGCCAGCATCCCACTAGCGGAGCTTCTAAATGAGCAGTTCTTC
NA,TRBJ1-5,TRBV19,NA,CAAHREGQPQHF,TGTGCCGCCCACAGGGAAGGCCAGCCCCAGCATTTT
NA,TRBJ2-1,TRBV27,TRBD2,CASSPPGLAGSNEQFF,TGTGCCAGCAGTCCACCGGGACTAGCGGGATCCAATGAGCAGTTCTTC
NA,TRBJ1-2,TRBV27,TRBD1,CASSLKWDRENYGYTF,TGTGCCAGCAGTTTAAAGTGGGACAGGGAGAACTATGGCTACACCTTC
NA,TRBJ2-7,TRBV7-9,NA,CASSLGRSVGGDEQYF,TGTGCCAGCAGCTTAGGGAGGAGCGTAGGAGGTGACGAGCAGTACTTC
NA,TRBJ1-1,TRBV6-6,TRBD1,CASSLTGTNTEAFF,TGTGCCAGCAGCTTGACAGGGACGAACACTGAAGCTTTCTTT
NA,TRBJ2-2,TRBV5-6,TRBD1,CASSPTIYRGTGELFF,TGTGCCAGCAGCCCAACTATTTACAGGGGAACCGGGGAGCTGTTTTTT
NA,TRBJ2-7,TRBV10-1,TRBD1,CASSESGTGRNEQYF,TGCGCCAGCAGTGAGTCGGGGACAGGGCGTAACGAGCAGTACTTC
medium-sized,TRBJ2-7,TRBV10-3,NA,CAISKDSTTYEQYF,TGTGCCATCAGTAAGGACAGCACGACCTACGAGCAGTACTTC
NA,TRBJ1-1,TRBV28,TRBD1,CASSFADRKGEAFF,TGTGCCAGCAGTTTCGCGGACAGGAAGGGTGAAGCTTTCTTT
few,TRBJ1-2,TRBV28,NA,CAGWGALDGYTF,TGTGCCGGATGGGGCGCATTGGATGGCTACACCTTC
NA,TRBJ1-5,TRBV12-5,TRBD1,CASGLGSGGGQPQHF,TGTGCTAGTGGTTTAGGGTCAGGGGGCGGTCAGCCCCAGCATTTT
NA,TRBJ1-2,TRBV29-1,NA,CSVGEGQGGGYTF,TGCAGCGTGGGCGAAGGGCAAGGGGGTGGCTACACCTTC
NA,TRBJ2-3,TRBV12-5,NA,CASDLEQLTDTQYF,TGTGCTAGTGATTTGGAACAGCTCACAGATACGCAGTATTTT
NA,TRBJ2-7,TRBV18,NA,CASSPDIWHEQYF,TGTGCCAGCTCACCGGACATCTGGCACGAGCAGTACTTC
NA,TRBJ1-2,TRBV2,TRBD1,CARRGTGESYTF,TGTGCCAGAAGGGGGACAGGGGAGAGCTACACCTTC
NA,TRBJ2-7,TRBV19,NA,CASMSQGGYEQYF,TGTGCCAGTATGAGTCAGGGGGGCTACGAGCAGTACTTC
NA,TRBJ2-5,TRBV5-1,TRBD2,CASTGLAGDETQYF,TGCGCCAGCACGGGACTAGCGGGAGACGAGACCCAGTACTTC
NA,TRBJ2-1,TRBV11-3,TRBD2,CASSFLSGAEQFF,TGTGCCAGCAGCTTTCTTAGCGGGGCGGAGCAGTTCTTC
NA,TRBJ1-3,TRBV14,TRBD1,CASSHDRGGGNTIYF,TGTGCCAGCAGCCATGACAGGGGAGGCGGAAACACCATATATTTT
NA,TRBJ1-1,TRBV18,NA,CASSPREKQGMNTEAFF,TGTGCCAGCTCACCAAGAGAAAAACAGGGCATGAACACTGAAGCTTTCTTT
NA,TRBJ2-1,TRBV27,TRBD1,CASRTQGVVYNEQFF,TGTGCCAGCAGGACCCAGGGGGTCGTCTACAATGAGCAGTTCTTC
NA,TRBJ2-5,TRBV5-1,NA,CASSPPGASLGETQYF,TGCGCCAGCAGCCCACCAGGGGCCTCTCTAGGAGAGACCCAGTACTTC
NA,TRBJ1-2,TRBV27,NA,CASRQGGYGYTF,TGTGCCAGCAGGCAGGGCGGCTATGGCTACACCTTC